This T cell receptor beta chain was found in a study of T cell changes during pregnancy in multiple sclerosis. CDR1 is LNHDA, CDR2 SQIVND, per germline (reference sequence). Trimming cost V 8 bases and J 3 bases; bases outside gene matches: 5. CDR3 length: 13 amino acids. Only in-frame clones appear in the TCRdb table, and some are missing; sequencing was by immunoSEQ multiplex PCR. The sample has some 110,000 clones; around 90% are singletons. This sample comprised peripheral blood, obtained in the third trimester of pregnancy. The clonotype comes from a female donor with multiple sclerosis, enrolled in a pregnancy study. This sequence joins TRBV19 and TRBJ2-7; 9 bases are shared with TRBD2. The CDR3, as DNA: TGTGCCAGTCGCGGGAGGGCCCACTACGAGCAGTACTTC. Residues: CASRGRAHYEQYF.